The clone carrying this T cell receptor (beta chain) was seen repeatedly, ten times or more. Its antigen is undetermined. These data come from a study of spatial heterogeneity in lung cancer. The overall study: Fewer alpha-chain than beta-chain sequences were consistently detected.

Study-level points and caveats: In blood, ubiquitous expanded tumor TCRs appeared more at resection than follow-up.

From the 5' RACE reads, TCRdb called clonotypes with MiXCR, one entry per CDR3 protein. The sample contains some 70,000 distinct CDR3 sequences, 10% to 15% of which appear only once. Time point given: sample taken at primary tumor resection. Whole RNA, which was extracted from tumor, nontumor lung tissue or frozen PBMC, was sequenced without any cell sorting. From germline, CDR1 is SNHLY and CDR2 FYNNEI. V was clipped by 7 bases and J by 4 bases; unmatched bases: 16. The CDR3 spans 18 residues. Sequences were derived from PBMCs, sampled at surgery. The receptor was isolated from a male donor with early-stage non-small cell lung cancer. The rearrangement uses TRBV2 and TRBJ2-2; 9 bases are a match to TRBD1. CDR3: CASTGDRDNTLFTGELFF. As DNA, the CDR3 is TGTGCCAGCACCGGGGACAGGGACAATACTCTATTCACCGGGGAGCTGTTTTTT.